The clone carrying this T cell receptor beta chain was picked up one time. What it recognizes is unknown. This sample stems from a study of cytomegalovirus exposure and HLA in healthy donors. Findings of the study overall: According to a subsequent analysis, TCR clusters from the first cohort were inclined to appear together in the 120 validation repertoires. As confirmed in vitro, a few CMV-associated chains were specific for CMV antigens.

The data were produced by immunoSEQ multiplex PCR, yet TCRdb's version contains in-frame clones alone and is incomplete. The data hold around 120,000 clones, with 88% observed a single time. The germline V gene has CDR1 MNHEY and CDR2 SMNVEV (reference sequence). The length of the CDR3 is 14 residues. J gave up 8 bases and V 5 bases, and 5 bases lay outside the gene matches. J is TRBJ2-1 and V is TRBV27, with TRBD2 matching over 11 bases. The source material was PBMCs. The receptor was derived from a young woman in good health and CMV-seropositive. For the CDR3, the DNA is TGTGCCAGCAGTGTACGGACTAGCGGGTATGAGCAGTTCTTC. It encodes CASSVRTSGYEQFF.